This T cell receptor (delta chain) came from a study of γδ T cells in repeated Plasmodium falciparum infection. Whole-study context: The natural-infection arm compared Malian children under seasonal malaria with matched Australian children. Findings and limits, study-wide: Over time and infection, Vgamma9/Vdelta2+ repertoires remained highly stable and polyclonal.

Vgamma9/Vdelta2+ and Vdelta2-negative gammadelta T cells were flow-sorted from PBMC for bulk sequencing. This clone was seen a handful of times. As yet, its antigen is unknown. The translation of this DNA and the TCRdb protein of a much larger clone differ at residue 4, probably owing to a read error; the protein shown here is translated from the DNA. Germline V gene sequence: CDR1 TVYSNPD, CDR2 GDNSRS (reference sequence). Deletions cut 4 bases from V and 0 bases from J, with 15 bases between. This CDR3 spans 14 amino acids. TCRdb reanalysed the multiplex PCR reads via CATT. The data contain 70,000 to 95,000 delta-chain clones, approximately 1.5% of them singletons.

The source material was gamma-delta T cells from blood. V and J are TRDV3 and TRDJ1; maybe TRDD1 (5 bases). The J gene was not available in TCRdb and was assigned here by matching the DNA to germline segments. The receptor was isolated from a pool of human donors (malaria-infected and uninfected, not separated). The CDR3 region is CAYSRETHTDKLIF. The DNA of the CDR3 is TGTGCCTATAGTAGGGAGACTCACACCGATAAACTCATCTTT. The full variable domain, in which reference TRDV3 and TRDJ1 provide the parts outside the CDR3, is CDKVTQSSPDQTVASGSEVVLLCTYDTVYSNPDLFWYRIRPDYSFQFVFYGDNSRSEGADFTQGRFSVKHILTQKAFHLVISPVRTEDSATYYCAYSRETHTDKLIFGKGTRVTVEP.